This entry concerns a single T cell receptor beta chain. Unsorted whole blood served as the source of blood RNA, and germline DNA was extracted as well. Preoperatively, four milliliters of peripheral blood were collected. The data derive from a study of tumor-infiltrating lymphocytes in primary liver carcinoma. The overall study: Ranging in age from 30 to 69 years, the patients were men and women.

TCR beta cDNA was prepared out of around 460 ng total RNA by means of a constant-region primer. Each TCR beta library was derived from three nested multiplex PCR rounds that employed slightly modified ARM-PCR. One entry per CDR3 protein, called by TCRdb with MiXCR from the multiplex PCR reads. The sample has 330,000 or so distinct CDR3 sequences; around three fifths are singletons. The receptor was isolated from a man in his forties or fifties with primary liver carcinoma and hepatitis B virus infection. Sequenced: peripheral blood.

The CDR3 DNA reads as TGTGCCGTCTCGAGGGAGGGTCCCCCAGGCGGGTATAATTCACCCCTCCACTTT. It encodes CAVSREGPPGGYNSPLHF. The V gene is TRBV10-3, the J gene TRBJ1-6; D remains ambiguous. Trimming took 11 bases from V and 4 from J, leaving 27 bases between them. Germline V gene data show CDR1 as ENHRY and CDR2 as SYGVKD. The length of the CDR3 is 18 residues.